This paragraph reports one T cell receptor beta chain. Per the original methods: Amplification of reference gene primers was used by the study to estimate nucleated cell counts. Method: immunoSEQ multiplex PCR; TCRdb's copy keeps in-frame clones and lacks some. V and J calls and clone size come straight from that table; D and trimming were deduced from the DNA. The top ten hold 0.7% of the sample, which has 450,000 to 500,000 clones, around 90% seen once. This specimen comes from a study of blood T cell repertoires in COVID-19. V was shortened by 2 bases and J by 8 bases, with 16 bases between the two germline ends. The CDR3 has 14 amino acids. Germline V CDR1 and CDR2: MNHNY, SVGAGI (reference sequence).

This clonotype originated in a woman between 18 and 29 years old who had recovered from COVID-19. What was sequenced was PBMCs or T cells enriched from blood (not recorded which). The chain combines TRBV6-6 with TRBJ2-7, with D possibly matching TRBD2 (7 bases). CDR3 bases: TGTGCCAGCAGTTACGGTGGGAGGGGGGACAAGCAGTACTTC. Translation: CASSYGGRGDKQYF.